The entry that follows covers one TCR beta chain sequence. Antigen: not known. The sample belongs to a study of shared clonotypes between healthy human individuals. Turning to the study itself: For every donor, three CD4 naive, three CD4 memory, two CD8 naive and one CD8 memory plates were used.

Study-wide findings and caveats: Naive subsets usually exceeded memory subsets in estimated richness.

The naive CD8 fraction comprised CD45RO-negative cells positively selected for CCR7 and excluded terminally differentiated effector memory CD45RA+ cells. In the sorted-subset replicate PCRs, approximately 200 ng DNA, 30,000 or so T cell genomes, was used. Only in-frame clones appear in the TCRdb table, and some are missing; sequencing was by immunoSEQ multiplex PCR. The profile shows about 2 million clones, roughly 94% of them singletons. The CDR3 covers 12 residues. V gave up 3 bases and J gave up 8 bases, with 8 bases separating them. The germline V gene encodes CDR1 MDHEN and CDR2 SYDVKM. This receptor was obtained from a man aged 18-30 years in good health. Input material: naive CD8+ T cells sorted from blood. The chain is built from TRBV28 and TRBJ2-1; D gene uncertain. The CDR3 nucleotides read TGTGCCAGCAGTTTCAGATTGGATGAGCAGTTCTTC. Amino acid sequence: CASSFRLDEQFF.